The 21 T cell receptor beta chains below all came from one sample that was sequenced in a study of shared clonotypes between healthy human individuals. Assay used: immunoSEQ multiplex PCR; TCRdb lists only in-frame clones, some missing. The sample lists around 600,000 clones, roughly 98% occurring once. CD8 cells regarded as naive lacked CD45RO, were positively chosen for CCR7, and omitted terminally differentiated effector memory CD45RA+ cells. The sequenced material came from naive CD8+ T cells sorted from blood. Source of these receptors: a man younger than 40 in good health.

The sample holds one count of this clone. V gene TRBV29-1 combines with J gene TRBJ2-7; tentatively, D is TRBD1 (6 bases). The CDR3 is 14 residues long. V lost 4 bases and J lost 2, with 15 bases in between. Germline values: CDR1 SQVTM, CDR2 ANQGSEA. The CDR3 spells CSVVRTRGAYEQYF. CDR3 in DNA: TGCAGCGTTGTCAGAACCAGGGGAGCCTACGAGCAGTACTTC.

On this clone: The same CDR3 can be traced to other DNA sequences in this sample. The chain employs TRBV27 and TRBJ2-7; no clear D gene. With 6 bases removed from V and 5 bases from J, the gap between germline ends came to 11 bases. The V gene's germline CDR1 is MNHEY and CDR2 SMNVEV (reference sequence). The CDR3 loop spans 12 amino acids. The CDR3 region is CASSLLGDEQYF. CDR3 nucleotide sequence: TGTGCCAGCAGCCTCCTTGGTGACGAGCAGTACTTC.

J is TRBJ2-7 and V is TRBV11-2, with D perhaps being TRBD1 or TRBD2 (5 bases each). From germline, CDR1 is SGHAT and CDR2 FQNNGV. The CDR3 contains 15 residues. V lost 5 bases and J lost 2, with 16 bases in between. The CDR3 sequence is CASSTEGRGTYEQYF. The CDR3 bases are TGTGCCAGCAGCACCGAGGGTAGGGGTACCTACGAGCAGTACTTC.

As for this clone: At the DNA level, this CDR3 is encoded by other sequences in the same sample as well. The gene calls are TRBV27 and TRBJ2-7; 14 nucleotides match TRBD2. V was pared by 5 bases and J by 0 bases, with 3 bases of the junction left unmatched. The CDR3 spans 16 residues. Germline V gene lookup returns CDR1 MNHEY and CDR2 SMNVEV (reference sequence). The CDR3 is CASSPGTSGSSYEQYF. The CDR3 region has the DNA TGTGCCAGCAGTCCGGGGACTAGCGGGAGCTCCTACGAGCAGTACTTC.

The V call is TRBV9, the J call TRBJ2-1, with D perhaps matching TRBD2 (6 bases). Trimming removed 0 bases at V and 3 bases at J, with 10 bases between. CDR3 length: 15 residues. Per germline, CDR1 SGDLS and CDR2 YYNGEE. The CDR3 DNA sequence: TGTGCCAGCAGCGTAGTAGGCGGGAACTACAATGAGCAGTTCTTC. Amino acid sequence: CASSVVGGNYNEQFF.

The chain joins TRBV2 to TRBJ2-7; the D gene is possibly TRBD1 (6 bases). The CDR3 is made up of 17 amino acids. CDR1 and CDR2 from the germline V gene are SNHLY and FYNNEI. V was trimmed by 4 bases and J by 1 base, leaving 20 bases between them. The CDR3 DNA reads as TGTGCCAGCAGTGGGTCCGTACAACAGGGAAGATCCTACGAGCAGTACTTC. Residues: CASSGSVQQGRSYEQYF.

The genes are TRBV13 and TRBJ2-7; possible D gene TRBD2, 7 bases. The CDR3 length is 14 residues. Trimming cost V 3 bases and J 6 bases, with 15 bases left between them. CDR1 and CDR2 from the germline V gene are PRHDT and FYEKMQ (reference sequence). The CDR3 sequence is CASSFGGGAIEQYF. The CDR3 DNA reads TGTGCCAGCAGCTTTGGAGGGGGGGCAATCGAGCAGTACTTC.

The chain couples TRBV9 to TRBJ2-3; D remains ambiguous. CDR1 is SGDLS, CDR2 YYNGEE, per germline. This CDR3 has 14 amino acids. V lost 0 bases to trimming and J lost 2 bases, with 7 bases between them. In nucleotides, the CDR3 is TGTGCCAGCAGCGTAGATAGGGTCACAGATACGCAGTATTTT. This encodes CASSVDRVTDTQYF.

The chain couples TRBV11-2 to TRBJ2-7, with 15 nucleotides matching TRBD2. With V trimmed by 4 bases and J by 3 bases, 4 bases remained unmatched. The CDR3 totals 16 residues. Germline V lookup: CDR1 SGHAT, CDR2 FQNNGV. The CDR3 DNA follows: TGTGCCAGCAGCTCGTGGACTAGCGGGAGGGACTACGAGCAGTACTTC. It encodes CASSSWTSGRDYEQYF.

J is TRBJ2-2 and V is TRBV7-6, with D perhaps given as TRBD1 or TRBD2 (5 bases each). Germline loops: CDR1 SGHVS, CDR2 FNYEAQ. CDR3 length: 16 amino acids. Trimming cost V 1 base and J 6 bases, with 15 bases left between them. CDR3 loop: CASSLGAGRGPGELFF. CDR3 coding DNA: TGTGCCAGCAGCTTAGGGGCAGGGAGAGGGCCCGGGGAGCTGTTTTTT.

The chain uses TRBV13 and TRBJ2-7, with D uncertain. The CDR3 extends over 15 amino acids. The ends were cut back, 0 bases at V and 3 bases at J, with 12 bases in the middle. Looked up from germline, CDR1 is PRHDT and CDR2 is FYEKMQ (reference sequence). The CDR3 sequence: CASSLGQGPNYEQYF. The CDR3 nucleotides are TGTGCCAGCAGCTTAGGCCAAGGACCTAACTACGAGCAGTACTTC. The full variable domain, completed using reference TRBV13 and TRBJ2-7, is AAGVIQSPRHLIKEKRETATLKCYPIPRHDTVYWYQQGPGQDPQFLISFYEKMQSDKGSIPDRFSAQQFSDYHSELNMSSLELGDSALYFCASSLGQGPNYEQYFGPGTRLTVT.

The J gene is TRBJ2-7, the V gene TRBV7-9; D remains unclear. CDR1 and CDR2 from the germline V gene are SEHNR and FQNEAQ (reference sequence). V was shortened by 5 bases and J by 1 base, with 9 bases between the two germline ends. This CDR3 spans 13 amino acids. CDR3 amino acids: CASSDPGSYEQYF. The CDR3 nucleotides read TGTGCCAGCAGCGACCCGGGTTCCTACGAGCAGTACTTC.

Notes on this clone: The sample carries other DNA sequences with the same CDR3. The V and J genes are TRBV5-5 and TRBJ2-1; the D is unclear. The CDR3 sequence is 11 residues long. Germline V CDR1 and CDR2: SGHKS, YYEKEE (reference sequence). The V end was cut by 3 bases, the J end by 5 bases, with 3 bases between. Written as DNA, the CDR3 is TGTGCCAGCAGCTCAAACAATGAGCAGTTCTTC. Translation: CASSSNNEQFF.

The V call is TRBV29-1, the J call TRBJ1-4; TRBD1 matches 8 bases. Germline V gene sequence: CDR1 SQVTM, CDR2 ANQGSEA. V lost 3 bases, J lost 12 bases, and 9 bases stayed unmatched. The CDR3 is made up of 13 amino acids. The CDR3 DNA reads as TGCAGCGTTGAGTCCAGGGGGCTCGGGGAACTGTTTTTT. It codes for CSVESRGLGELFF. Full variable domain (rest looked up from reference TRBV29-1 and TRBJ1-4): SAVISQKPSRDICQRGTSLTIQCQVDSQVTMMFWYRQQPGQSLTLIATANQGSEATYESGFVIDKFPISRPNLTFSTLTVSNMSPEDSSIYLCSVESRGLGELFFGSGTQLSVL.

The gene calls are TRBV2 and TRBJ1-2; 10 bases are shared with TRBD1. The CDR3 length is 16 residues. V trimming: 7 bases; J trimming: 6 bases; junction bases outside the gene matches: 14. Per germline, CDR1 SNHLY and CDR2 FYNNEI. This CDR3 is CASIGGQGVIRNGYTF. Here the CDR3 DNA reads TGTGCCAGCATCGGTGGACAGGGGGTTATTAGGAATGGCTACACCTTC.

The CDR3 DNA is TGCGCCAGCAGCTTAGTCCCAGGGGGAGTTCTGGTGGAGCAGTACTTC. It translates to CASSLVPGGVLVEQYF. The chain couples TRBV4-1 to TRBJ2-7; 7 bases map to TRBD1. Trimming at V came to 5 bases and at J to 7 bases, leaving 17 bases not matched to a gene. CDR1 is MGHRA and CDR2 is YSYEKL in the germline V gene. This CDR3 comprises 16 residues.

V and J are TRBV5-5 and TRBJ2-7, with 10 nucleotides matching TRBD1. Germline CDR1 SGHKS, CDR2 YYEKEE (reference sequence). The CDR3 is 15 residues long. V gave up 2 bases and J gave up 4 bases; unmatched junction bases: 6. The CDR3 region has the DNA TGTGCCAGCAGCTTAGGACAGGGGGAGGGATACGAGCAGTACTTC. Amino acid sequence: CASSLGQGEGYEQYF.

The chain combines TRBV5-1 with TRBJ1-1; D is uncertain. The CDR3 extends over 15 amino acids. Trimming removed 0 bases at V and 0 bases at J, with 9 bases between. Germline loops: CDR1 SGHRS, CDR2 YFSETQ. CDR3 protein: CASSLVEDLNTEAFF. The DNA for the CDR3 is TGCGCCAGCAGCTTGGTTGAAGACTTGAACACTGAAGCTTTCTTT.

On this clone itself: Other DNA sequences in the sample encode the same CDR3. V usage is TRBV14 and J usage is TRBJ2-7; 11 bases line up with TRBD1. Germline trimming cut 3 bases from V and 3 bases from J; bases unmatched to any gene: 4. Germline-derived CDR1 and CDR2 are SGHDN and FVKESK. The CDR3 extends over 15 amino acids. The CDR3 nucleotides read TGTGCCAGCAGCCACGGGACAGGGGGTTACTACGAGCAGTACTTC. Amino acid sequence: CASSHGTGGYYEQYF.

This chain connects TRBV7-6 to TRBJ2-7; perhaps D is TRBD1 or TRBD2 (5 bases each). This CDR3 is built from 15 residues. CDR1 is SGHVS and CDR2 is FNYEAQ in the germline V gene. Trimming pared 5 bases from V and 2 bases from J, leaving 16 bases between. The DNA for the CDR3 is TGTGCCAGCAGCCCCCACCCGGGGACCCCCTACGAGCAGTACTTC. Amino acids: CASSPHPGTPYEQYF.

CDR3 nucleotide sequence: TGTGCCAGCAGCCCCCCCCGCACAGATACGCAGTATTTT. It codes for CASSPPRTDTQYF. The chain links TRBV9 to TRBJ2-3; no reliable D call. This CDR3 spans 13 amino acids. Germline V gives CDR1 SGDLS, CDR2 YYNGEE. The ends were cut back, 4 bases at V and 1 base at J, with 7 bases in the middle.